The 18 T cell receptor beta chains given below trace back to one sample, sequenced in a study of shared clonotypes between healthy human individuals. Sequenced by immunoSEQ multiplex PCR; TCRdb stores in-frame clones only, minus some. The sample records 650,000 to 750,000 clones, 60% to 80% being singletons. Sequencing used memory CD4+ T cells sorted from blood. As for subset: CD45RA-negative fraction. These receptors were obtained from a woman under 40 in good health.

The J gene is TRBJ2-7, the V gene TRBV5-1, with 9 bases lining up with TRBD2. There are 17 residues in the CDR3. J was trimmed by 1 base and V by 2 bases; bases with no gene match: 10. Looked up from germline, CDR1 is SGHRS and CDR2 is YFSETQ. CDR3 protein: CASSFGLASQRSYEQYF. In DNA, the CDR3 is TGCGCCAGCAGCTTTGGACTAGCGTCCCAGAGATCCTACGAGCAGTACTTC.

The chain uses TRBV18 and TRBJ1-5, with D possibly TRBD1 on 6 matching bases. The CDR3 totals 15 residues. The germline gives CDR1 KGHSH, CDR2 LQKENI. V gave up 3 bases and J gave up 4 bases, with 13 bases separating them. CDR3 sequence (DNA): TGTGCCAGCTCACCTCTGCAGGGGACAAATCAGCCCCAGCATTTT. The encoded protein is CASSPLQGTNQPQHF.

The rearrangement joins TRBV29-1 to TRBJ2-3; the D gene could be TRBD1 or TRBD2 (5 bases each). Trimming took off 2 bases at V and 4 bases at J, with 19 bases between the two ends. This CDR3 has 16 amino acids. CDR1 and CDR2 from the germline V gene are SQVTM and ANQGSEA. This CDR3 reads CSVEMATPEGPDTQYF. The CDR3 DNA follows: TGCAGCGTTGAAATGGCAACCCCCGAGGGGCCAGATACGCAGTATTTT.

This clone was counted a few times. The CDR3: CASSPGQLFLEQFF. CDR3 coding DNA: TGTGCCAGCTCACCGGGACAGCTCTTCCTTGAGCAGTTCTTC. The chain has TRBV18 and TRBJ2-1, with 7 positions matching TRBD1. The CDR3 extends over 14 amino acids. Germline V CDR1 and CDR2: KGHSH, LQKENI. V was clipped by 3 bases and J by 9 bases; unmatched bases: 8.

The rearrangement joins TRBV29-1 to TRBJ2-3; tentative D call: TRBD2 (5 bases). The CDR3 is 14 residues long. CDR1 and CDR2 (germline): SQVTM, ANQGSEA. The ends were cut back, 1 base at V and 1 base at J, with 9 bases in the middle. CDR3 bases: TGCAGCGTTGAAGGGGCGCGGGGCACAGATACGCAGTATTTT. Translated, it gives CSVEGARGTDTQYF.

The gene calls are TRBV4-1 and TRBJ2-7; 9 nucleotides match TRBD2. CDR3 length equals 15 residues. V trimming: 4 bases; J trimming: 2 bases; junction bases outside the gene matches: 6. CDR1 is MGHRA and CDR2 is YSYEKL in the germline V gene. This CDR3 reads CASSLGPSGTYEQYF. The CDR3 DNA reads as TGCGCCAGCAGCCTCGGACCTAGCGGGACCTACGAGCAGTACTTC.

The chain is built from TRBV5-1 and TRBJ2-5, with 7 bases matching TRBD1. The CDR3 is 15 residues long. The V and J ends lost 4 bases and 1 base, in that order; junction bases with no gene match: 7. CDR1 is SGHRS and CDR2 is YFSETQ in the germline V gene. CDR3 in amino acids: CASSRRAGGQETQYF. The CDR3 DNA sequence: TGCGCCAGCAGCCGACGGGCAGGGGGCCAAGAGACCCAGTACTTC.

The rearrangement joins TRBV5-1 to TRBJ2-1; no reliable D call. Germline-derived CDR1 and CDR2 are SGHRS and YFSETQ. V lost 4 bases and J lost 6, with 11 bases in between. The CDR3 is made up of 13 amino acids. The CDR3 DNA reads as TGCGCCAGCAGCGCCATGACCACCAATGAGCAGTTCTTC. This sequence encodes CASSAMTTNEQFF.

The chain employs TRBV7-3 and TRBJ1-2; TRBD1 is a possible D gene (6 bases). Trimming took off 2 bases at V and 6 bases at J, with 7 bases between the two ends. Germline CDR1 and CDR2: SGHTA and FQGTGA. The CDR3 spans 12 residues. The CDR3 DNA is TGTGCCAGCAGCTTATGGGACAATGGCTACACCTTC. Translating gives CASSLWDNGYTF.

The CDR3 loop is CSVDGTARDTEAFF. The CDR3 DNA is TGCAGCGTGGATGGGACAGCGAGGGACACTGAAGCTTTCTTT. The V gene is TRBV29-1, the J gene TRBJ1-1; 7 nucleotides align to TRBD1. Germline V CDR1 and CDR2: SQVTM, ANQGSEA. The CDR3 is made up of 14 amino acids. V was clipped by 6 bases and J by 3 bases; unmatched bases: 10.

This chain links TRBV19 with TRBJ2-3, with D possibly TRBD1 on 6 matching bases. This CDR3 contains 13 residues. The ends were cut back, 7 bases at V and 4 bases at J, with 12 bases in the middle. Germline loops: CDR1 LNHDA, CDR2 SQIVND (reference sequence). The CDR3 coding sequence is TGTGCCAGTATCACGACAGGTTCAGATACGCAGTATTTT. Translating it yields CASITTGSDTQYF.

The V call is TRBV5-1, the J call TRBJ1-4; perhaps TRBD1 as D (5 bases). The CDR3 is 14 amino acids. V lost 3 bases and J 5 bases, leaving 11 bases between the germline ends. Germline CDR1 is SGHRS and CDR2 is YFSETQ. The CDR3 DNA follows: TGCGCCAGCAGCTCTATCCCAGGGAATGAAAAACTGTTTTTT. Amino acid sequence: CASSSIPGNEKLFF.

CDR3 bases: TGCAGCGTTGCGACTAGCTCGTACAATGAGCAGTTCTTC. It codes for CSVATSSYNEQFF. The chain has TRBV29-1 and TRBJ2-1, with 7 bases fitting TRBD2. J gave up 4 bases and V 4 bases, and 4 bases lay outside the gene matches. The V gene's germline CDR1 is SQVTM and CDR2 ANQGSEA. This CDR3 is 13 amino acids long.

The rearrangement uses TRBV18 and TRBJ2-3; 7 bases are shared with TRBD2. This CDR3 is 16 amino acids long. V lost 2 bases and J lost 2; bases outside the gene matches: 7. Germline V gene data show CDR1 as KGHSH and CDR2 as LQKENI. This CDR3 is CASSPVLAAPTDTQYF. CDR3 DNA: TGTGCCAGCTCACCAGTTCTAGCGGCCCCCACAGATACGCAGTATTTT.

V is TRBV6-1 and J is TRBJ1-2, with D possibly TRBD1 on 5 matching bases. V lost 4 bases, J lost 2 bases, and 14 bases lay in between. CDR3 length: 15 residues. CDR1 and CDR2 from the germline V gene are MNHNS and SASEGT. CDR3 DNA sequence: TGTGCCAGCAGTGTTGCAGGGCCCACAAACTATGGCTACACCTTC. Amino acid sequence: CASSVAGPTNYGYTF.

The chain couples TRBV7-8 to TRBJ2-5; 10 positions agree with TRBD2. This CDR3 is 15 amino acids long. The trim removed 0 bases at V and 7 bases at J, leaving 5 bases unmatched. The V gene's germline CDR1 is SGHVS and CDR2 FQNEAQ. CDR3 in DNA: TGTGCCAGCAGCTTAGCGAAGCGGGAGGGCGGGACCCAGTACTTC. Translating it yields CASSLAKREGGTQYF.

This chain connects TRBV7-9 to TRBJ2-7, with D unclear. Germline V gives CDR1 SEHNR, CDR2 FQNEAQ (reference sequence). The CDR3 has 14 residues. V was trimmed by 1 base and J by 6 bases, leaving 13 bases between them. CDR3 in DNA: TGTGCCAGCAGCTTAGAGGGCGCTACTCTCGAGCAGTACTTC. Its translation is CASSLEGATLEQYF.

This clone has at least ten counts. The genes are TRBV5-4 and TRBJ2-7; 8 bases align to TRBD1. The CDR3 runs 13 residues. V lost 1 base to trimming and J lost 4 bases; unmatched junction nucleotides: 1. Per the germline V gene, CDR1 is SGHNT and CDR2 is YYREEE (reference sequence). The CDR3 DNA follows: TGTGCCAGCAGCTTGCAGGGGGCGTACGAGCAGTACTTC. It is translated as CASSLQGAYEQYF.